These 20 T cell receptor beta chains originate from one sample sequenced in a study of Tregs in tolerant kidney transplant recipients. Here immunoSEQ multiplex PCR was the method, and the copy in TCRdb shows in-frame clones only, minus some. In the table there are roughly 120,000 clones, 92% of which are singletons. The source material was CD4+ T cells from blood. These receptors were obtained from a human donor in good health.

The CDR3 DNA is TGCAGTGCTAGTAGTGGGTACGAGCAGTACTTC. Translating it yields CSASSGYEQYF. V is TRBV20-1 and J is TRBJ2-7; no clear D. With 3 bases removed from V and 4 bases from J, the gap between germline ends came to 7 bases. Per germline, CDR1 DFQATT and CDR2 SNEGSKA (reference sequence). CDR3 length: 11 amino acids.

The CDR3 nucleotides read TGTGCCAGCAGTGAACTAGCGGGGTACATGGGTGAGCAGTTCTTC. Its protein product is CASSELAGYMGEQFF. This chain joins TRBV2 and TRBJ2-1, with 9 bases aligning to TRBD2. The V segment lost 2 bases and the J segment 9 bases; nucleotides outside the gene matches: 8. Looked up from germline, CDR1 is SNHLY and CDR2 is FYNNEI. The CDR3 totals 15 residues.

The CDR3 DNA reads as TGTGCCAGCAGCCGGGCGGCGTCCGAGCAGTACTTC. Translating gives CASSRAASEQYF. The V and J genes are TRBV9 and TRBJ2-7; no firm D call. CDR3 length: 12 residues. The germline V gene has CDR1 SGDLS and CDR2 YYNGEE. V was trimmed by 4 bases and J by 6 bases, leaving 11 bases between them.

The chain combines TRBV21-1 with TRBJ2-3; the table names TRBD2, a call not compared with the DNA. TRBV21-1 is a pseudogene locus. CDR3 length equals 19 residues. The CDR3 nucleotides read TGTGCCAGCAGCAAAGCGGGACTAGCACTACCTTCTAGCACAGATACGCAGTATTTT. Translation: CASSKAGLALPSSTDTQYF.

The gene calls are TRBV5-4 and TRBJ2-3; 13 positions match TRBD2. Germline CDR1 and CDR2: SGHNT and YYREEE (reference sequence). CDR3 length: 15 amino acids. V gave up 7 bases and J gave up 0 bases; unmatched junction bases: 2. Written as DNA, the CDR3 is TGTGCCAGCGGGGGACTAGCGGGGAGCACAGATACGCAGTATTTT. This gives the protein CASGGLAGSTDTQYF. The full variable domain, completed using reference TRBV5-4 and TRBJ2-3, is ETGVTQSPTHLIKTRGQQVTLRCSSQSGHNTVSWYQQALGQGPQFIFQYYREEENGRGNFPPRFSGLQFPNYSSELNVNALELDDSALYLCASGGLAGSTDTQYFGPGTRLTVL.

V gene TRBV19 combines with J gene TRBJ1-1; a possible D gene is TRBD1 (6 bases). V shed 5 bases and J shed 6 bases, with 22 bases lying between them. The CDR3 consists of 16 residues. Germline V gene data show CDR1 as LNHDA and CDR2 as SQIVND (reference sequence). CDR3 nucleotide sequence: TGTGCCAGTAGTGTTAACAGGGTAAAGGGGCTTTCTGAAGCTTTCTTT. Protein product: CASSVNRVKGLSEAFF.

The J gene is TRBJ2-7, the V gene TRBV11-2; TRBD1 aligns across 7 bases. Per germline, CDR1 SGHAT and CDR2 FQNNGV. CDR3 length: 15 amino acids. The trim removed 2 bases at V and 3 bases at J, leaving 7 bases unmatched. DNA for the CDR3: TGTGCCAGCAGCTTAATGATTTCAGGGGGCTACGAGCAGTACTTC. This translates into CASSLMISGGYEQYF.

The chain employs TRBV9 and TRBJ2-7; D might be TRBD1 or TRBD2, each matching 5 bases. Germline lookup yields CDR1 SGDLS and CDR2 YYNGEE. Between the trimmed V and J ends, which lost 4 bases and 0 bases, there was a span of 8 bases. The CDR3 loop spans 13 amino acids. Here the CDR3 reads CASSRDVSYEQYF. The CDR3 DNA reads as TGTGCCAGCAGCCGGGACGTCTCCTACGAGCAGTACTTC.

V gene TRBV5-4 combines with J gene TRBJ1-6, with TRBD1 as a possible D gene (5 bases). This CDR3 spans 16 amino acids. Trimming pared 3 bases from V and 10 bases from J, leaving 20 bases between. Germline assignment: CDR1 SGHNT and CDR2 YYREEE (reference sequence). CDR3 in amino acids: CASSSGGGEIPSPLHF. DNA for the CDR3: TGTGCCAGCAGCTCCGGGGGAGGGGAGATCCCATCACCCCTCCACTTT. The full variable domain, in which reference TRBV5-4 and TRBJ1-6 provide the parts outside the CDR3, is ETGVTQSPTHLIKTRGQQVTLRCSSQSGHNTVSWYQQALGQGPQFIFQYYREEENGRGNFPPRFSGLQFPNYSSELNVNALELDDSALYLCASSSGGGEIPSPLHFGNGTRLTVT.

The chain is built from TRBV5-1 and TRBJ2-5; TRBD2 aligns across 10 bases. Germline CDR1 is SGHRS and CDR2 is YFSETQ. The junction had 6 bases not matched to a gene; V was cut back by 5 bases and J by 5 bases. The CDR3 is made up of 14 amino acids. CDR3 amino acids: CASRTSGIPETQYF. As DNA, the CDR3 is TGCGCCAGCAGAACTAGCGGGATACCGGAGACCCAGTACTTC.

The rearrangement uses TRBV10-3 and TRBJ2-1; 7 bases match TRBD2. Per the germline V gene, CDR1 is ENHRY and CDR2 is SYGVKD. The length of the CDR3 is 17 residues. V shed 2 bases, J shed 6 bases, and the junction held 13 bases outside the gene matches. CDR3 in amino acids: CAISEPGGSSRTNEQFF. The CDR3 bases are TGTGCCATCAGTGAGCCGGGAGGTAGTAGCAGGACCAATGAGCAGTTCTTC.

V usage is TRBV19 and J usage is TRBJ2-1; 10 positions match TRBD2. The germline V gene has CDR1 LNHDA and CDR2 SQIVND (reference sequence). The CDR3 has 14 amino acids. J gave up 4 bases and V 4 bases, and 1 base lay outside the gene matches. The CDR3 DNA sequence: TGTGCCAGTAGTACGACTAGCGGGTACAATGAGCAGTTCTTC. The encoded protein is CASSTTSGYNEQFF.

The V call is TRBV5-1, the J call TRBJ2-4, with D maybe TRBD1 (6 bases). The CDR3 contains 18 residues. Trimming removed 2 bases from V and 0 bases from J, with 18 bases in between. CDR1 is SGHRS, CDR2 YFSETQ, per germline. The CDR3 nucleotides read TGCGCCAGCAGCTTCCGACAGGTATCTCTACTAGCCAAAAACATTCAGTACTTC. It yields the protein CASSFRQVSLLAKNIQYF.

To note about this clone: At one end, the junction sequence differs from germline, possibly due to a read error. This chain connects TRBV27 to TRBJ2-7; D possibly matches TRBD1 or TRBD2 (5 bases each). The V gene's germline CDR1 is MNHEY and CDR2 SMNVEV (reference sequence). The CDR3 is 14 amino acids. CDR3 nucleotide sequence: TGTGCCAGCAGTCCGTGGGGACGGTCCTACGAGCAGCACTTC. This codes for CASSPWGRSYEQHF.

The chain combines TRBV30 with TRBJ1-6, with no clear D. The CDR3 contains 13 residues. Trimming shortened V by 2 bases and J by 10 bases, and 12 bases separated the two germline ends. Germline V gives CDR1 GTSNPN, CDR2 SVGIG (reference sequence). This CDR3 is CAWSSGVRSPLHF. The CDR3 nucleotides are TGTGCCTGGAGTAGTGGGGTGCGATCACCCCTCCACTTT.

There are a few counts of this clone. The chain is built from TRBV19 and TRBJ1-1; D is possibly TRBD1 (6 bases). V was pared by 0 bases and J by 10 bases, with 9 bases between. The CDR3 loop spans 12 amino acids. CDR1 LNHDA and CDR2 SQIVND come from the germline V gene (reference sequence). The CDR3 protein is CASSIEGGRAFF. CDR3 bases: TGTGCCAGTAGTATAGAGGGGGGGCGAGCTTTCTTT.

This chain connects TRBV18 to TRBJ2-1, with 8 bases lining up with TRBD2. The germline V gene has CDR1 KGHSH and CDR2 LQKENI. CDR3 size: 17 residues. J gave up 2 bases and V 3 bases, and 9 bases lay outside the gene matches. CDR3: CASSPNPGLDPYNEQFF. The DNA for the CDR3 is TGTGCCAGCTCACCTAACCCGGGACTAGACCCCTACAATGAGCAGTTCTTC.

This chain connects TRBV29-1 to TRBJ2-2; D gene unclear. The CDR3 contains 13 residues. Per germline, CDR1 SQVTM and CDR2 ANQGSEA. The V gene lost 4 bases and the J gene lost 1 base, with 7 bases spanning the gap. The chain's CDR3 is CSVVVGNTGELFF. The DNA of the CDR3 is TGCAGCGTTGTTGTAGGGAACACCGGGGAGCTGTTTTTT.

The CDR3 region has the DNA TGTGCCAGCAGCAGCATAGAGGGGTTGGTCTCCGGGGCCAACGTCCTGACTTTC. It yields the protein CASSSIEGLVSGANVLTF. This rearrangement joins TRBV5-4 to TRBJ2-6; D could derive from TRBD1 or TRBD2 (5 bases each). Germline V gene data show CDR1 as SGHNT and CDR2 as YYREEE (reference sequence). This CDR3 comprises 18 residues. V lost 4 bases and J 4 bases, leaving 21 bases between the germline ends.

CDR3 protein: CASSLDPLLNTEAFF. CDR3 sequence (DNA): TGCGCCAGCAGCTTGGACCCCCTTTTAAACACTGAAGCTTTCTTT. V is TRBV5-1 and J is TRBJ1-1; D is uncertain. The germline CDR1 and CDR2 sequences are SGHRS and YFSETQ. V lost 0 bases and J 2 bases, leaving 11 bases between the germline ends. The CDR3 extends over 15 amino acids.